This T cell receptor (beta chain) was recovered during a study of cytomegalovirus exposure and HLA in healthy donors (TCRdb year 2017). Turning to the overall study: According to an earlier analysis of 550 to 700 of the donors, some 170 million T cells yielded 117 million unique TCR beta sequences and around 280 Gb of sequence data. Using immunosequencing, the study profiled T cell repertoires from fewer than 700 subjects and related those repertoires to cytomegalovirus serostatus. High-throughput TCR immunosequencing, statistical association of individual TCRs with disease status, and machine learning were combined to predict cytomegalovirus infection status. In an earlier analysis of roughly 600 of the donors, high-throughput TCR beta sequencing was used to judge whether each TCR beta V gene segment behaved as functional or pseudogenic. The later analysis used no new phenotypic data to find candidate immune exposures, relying instead on TCR beta sequences and their occurrence across donors. Among approximately 370 genotyped donors of the cohort, an average of approximately 200,000 unique TCR beta nucleotide sequences was sequenced per donor, of which 15% to 20% were non-productive. A later analysis re-examined previously published TCR beta repertoires from just over 650 donors and added high-resolution HLA genotyping to investigate patterns of TCR occurrence. In a later genetic analysis, genome-wide SNP genotypes for about 65% of the roughly 670 donors were used, and that subset was treated as a discovery cohort. All discovery cohort repertoires had been generated on a single sequencing platform. Donor age, sex, ethnicity and CMV serostatus were compiled together with the repertoire data. In addition to the first cohort of 666 subjects, a separate validation cohort of approximately 110 different subjects was used. The aim of the study was to test whether cataloging public T cell receptors could identify signatures of past pathogen exposure. Typing coverage varied by locus: roughly 629-640 donors for A, B, C, DRB1 and DQB1; roughly 500 for DQA1; more than 600 for DPA1; roughly 470 for DPB1. Of the approximately 400 genotyped donors, 70% to 90% were placed in the genetic ancestry cluster associated with self-reported Caucasian donors. An early release covering some 640 HLA-typed donors comprised approximately 300 gigabases of sequencing data and some 79 million unique TCR sequences. Roughly 5 DR-DQ haplotypes were handled as single units for association and clustering because linkage in the cohort was strong. HLA typing covered class I and class II loci at four-digit resolution.

The cohort was made up of 500 to 850 healthy bone marrow donors. All cohort members were sampled while nominally healthy, although unrecorded immune exposures were likely present. The donor was CMV seronegative and was included in the group of several hundred seronegative cohort members. A peripheral blood sample was provided by each donor, and peripheral blood mononuclear cells were used for TCR beta sequencing. The Qiagen DNeasy Blood Extraction Kit was used to extract genomic DNA from the blood cell samples. The library relied on the immunoSEQ multiplex PCR assay. For the multiplex PCR, a mixture combining 60 forward primers for TCR Vbeta segments and 13 reverse primers for TCR Jbeta segments was used. A multiplex PCR assay on genomic DNA amplified the CDR3 region of rearranged TCR beta genes. The Illumina HiSeq System was used to sequence the amplified TCR beta libraries as 87-base-pair reads. The published analysis was carried out like this. In a later analysis, about 80 million unique TCR beta chains were counted across the 650 to 750 repertoires, and roughly 11 million of these chains were shared by at least two donors. Raw reads were error-corrected and collapsed into unique sequences with a nearest-neighbor algorithm that merged closely related sequences to remove PCR and sequencing errors. Alignment of CDR3 sequences to IMGT reference sequences was used to assign V, D and J gene segments. For a sequence to be retained, a match of at least six nucleotides to both a V gene segment and a J gene segment was required. A rearrangement counted as productive if the CDR3 had no stop codons and remained in frame with V and J, and every other rearrangement counted as non-productive. CDR3 was defined by IMGT convention, running from the second conserved V-encoded cysteine to the conserved J-encoded phenylalanine. In an earlier analysis of 550 to 650 of the donors, sequences lacking an unambiguous match to a single V gene segment were excluded. An earlier analysis of a few hundred of the donors called V segments functional above 56.7% productive rearrangements and segregating when the between-donor standard deviation exceeded 5%. A statistical classification framework was built for diagnosing cytomegalovirus status from the catalog of TCR beta chain sequences. A later analysis assigned V and J genes by comparing TCR nucleotide sequences with IMGT/GENE-DB human TR gene sequences. A later analysis assigned CDR3 sequences and most-parsimonious VDJ recombination scenarios with the TCRdist pipeline. In a later analysis, every TCR beta chain was defined by the combination of its CDR3 amino acid sequence and its V-gene family, and reads without a unique V-gene family were dropped. A later analysis removed 600 or so highly shared, low-generation-probability nucleotide sequences to deal with suspected cross-contamination and a sequencing artifact. A later analysis calculated a clonal expansion index for each public chain from normalized within-repertoire ranks of inferred template counts. A later analysis computed generation probabilities with a VDJ recombination model fitted to out-of-frame rearrangements, and checked the results against IGoR. In a later analysis, hypergeometric tests were used to score TCR-TCR, TCR-HLA and TCR-CMV co-occurrence, with a repertoire-size bias correction applied to TCR pairs. To estimate false discovery rates, a later analysis permuted the HLA or CMV assignments 20 times. In a later analysis, co-occurring TCRs were grouped using DBSCAN, and TCRdist sequence similarity was added for clustering within HLA-allele-positive subsets. Repertoires with fewer than 30,000 or more than 120,000 public chains, plus five repertoires with anomalous nucleotide sharing, were excluded from co-occurrence clustering. The immuneACCESS repertoire file appears here via TCRdb, limited to in-frame rearrangements. These files lack a portion of the clones; in checked studies, under half of the deficit traces to unresolved V genes, and the cause of the others is not known. V, J and clone size derive from that table, while D and trimming were established from the DNA sequence. This sample lists about 160,000 clones; 80% were detected once. Of the sample, about 1.3% is held by the ten largest clones.

According to the germline V gene (reference sequence), CDR1 reads MNHEY and CDR2 reads SMNVEV. The CDR3 sequence holds 14 residues, the cysteine and phenylalanine included. The entry retains the CDR3 DNA only, 42 bases that are in frame from base 1. Germline trimming: 5 bases from V, 3 bases from J; junction bases outside gene matches: 5. As for this clone: The antigen it binds to is not known. Qualities for individual bases were not recorded, and no much larger clone is one base off.

Results the study describes overall, beyond this receptor: It was suggested by the authors that the approach could potentially be generalized to other disease states and immunological phenotypes. V-gene and J-gene trimming of TCR beta chains was associated with a missense DCLRE1C variant in a later genetic analysis, and the association was replicated in an independent cohort. Immune exposure information for the cohort was limited to CMV serostatus. In a later analysis, several top co-occurrence clusters were reported to appear linked to parvovirus B19, influenza, CMV and Epstein-Barr virus. In both the original and validation cohorts, the classifier was reported to diagnose cytomegalovirus status with high specificity and sensitivity. Most TCR sequences were seen in very few donors, while some public TCRs were found in many individuals. A further reported finding was that TCR beta sequences accurately predicted the HLA-A and HLA-B alleles for most subjects in the first cohort. Because counts were too low, about 15 rarely observed V segments, including chromosome 9 orphons, were left out of the earlier analysis of 500 to 750 of the donors. HLA typing was unavailable for some donors at each locus, so association tests used only the typed subset. Compared with the approximately 670-donor mean, donors in an Asian-associated ancestry cluster had fewer N-insertions in productive TCRs, according to a later genetic analysis. A group of highly shared sequence variants was considered likely to be a technical artifact of the sequencing pipeline. According to a later analysis, TCR association rates differed among HLA loci, with DRB1 alleles showing the most associated TCRs and HLA-C alleles showing the fewest. Three of the identified cytomegalovirus-associated TCR beta chains were confirmed in vitro to be specific for cytomegalovirus antigens. A later analysis associated 15,000 or so TCR beta sequences with specific HLA alleles at a false discovery rate of 0.05. A later analysis found that most CMV-associated TCR beta chains appeared HLA-restricted, with HLA associations seemingly driven largely by CMV exposure. Sequencing depth was assumed to be roughly uniform across donors in the presence/absence analyses, though that assumption may not hold. Assigning TCR associations to individual alleles was difficult when HLA alleles, especially DR and DQ, strongly co-occurred. In a later analysis, HLA-associated TCR beta chains were found to be more clonally expanded and to have lower generation probabilities than equally common non-associated chains. Linkage disequilibrium might explain the correlated functional status among segregating V segments, but an unknown experimental factor could not be ruled out. A total of 150 to 200 TCR beta chains were listed by the study as associated with cytomegalovirus. In an earlier analysis of fewer than 700 of the donors, most TCR beta V segments appeared in productive rearrangements about 87% or about 30% of the time, broadly matching IMGT annotations. Only TCR beta chains were sequenced in this cohort, and the absence of alpha or paired-chain data limited detectable features. Some IMGT-functional V segments, including TRBV6-2 and TRBV6-3, could not be told apart with the 87-base-pair reads, so those segments were excluded.

The rearranged chain carries TRBV27 and TRBJ2-7; 9 middle bases align to TRBD1. The source is a man in his thirties or forties in good health and CMV-seronegative. Sequencing used PBMCs. DNA sequence: TGTGCCAGCAGTCCCCGGGACAGGGACTACGAGCAGTACTTC. Translated, this is CASSPRDRDYEQYF.